This T cell receptor (beta chain) originates from a study of graft-versus-host responses after intestinal transplantation. Turning to the study itself: Grafts that recipients had were multivisceral, liver-intestinal, or isolated intestinal transplants. Study findings and constraints: Subjects displaying graft-donor T cell macrochimerism possessed elevated graft-versus-host to host-versus-graft clonal ratios inside allografts.

After removal of 4 bases from V and 5 bases from J, the junction contained 3 bases not matched to a gene. From germline, CDR1 is LGHNA and CDR2 YNFKEQ. The CDR3 has 13 residues. A note on this clone: Antigen specificity is unknown.

Generated by immunoSEQ multiplex PCR, the TCRdb table keeps only in-frame clones and is missing some. Among 85,000 to 110,000 clones, roughly 93% were seen once, and the ten largest hold less than 1.5%. The source is a human donor who received an intestinal transplant. The sample in question was unstimulated CD8+ T cells sorted from spleen or lymph node cells, obtained before intestinal transplant. The chain employs TRBV4-2 and TRBJ2-5; 8 bases align to TRBD1. CDR3 residues: CASSLDRGETQYF. The DNA of the CDR3 is TGTGCCAGCAGCCTAGACAGGGGTGAGACCCAGTACTTC.